These 20 T cell receptor beta chains share one sample of origin, sequenced in a study of identical twins (dated by TCRdb to between 2015 and 2016). The library was made by 5' RACE. The data were produced on an Illumina HiSeq 2000. The raw public reads went through TCRdb reprocessing: fastp at Q25, MiXCR clone calling, in-frame beta chains kept. Every CDR3 protein is listed once, alongside the most common genes and DNA of its rows. This sample holds fewer than 350,000 distinct CDR3 sequences; under 9% were observed only once. More than 2% of the sample is taken by the ten largest. These data also formed part of another study, on yellow fever vaccine responses in identical twins.

The sample consisted of memory (CD45RO+) T cells sorted from blood. This specimen's cell subset or site label, interpreted: CD45RO+ enriched T cells. These receptors came from a woman aged 18-29 years in good health.

This clonotype was seen repeatedly, ten times or more. The chain recombines TRBV18 with TRBJ2-1, with TRBD2 matching 10 bases. CDR3 length: 15 amino acids. J gave up 5 bases and V 8 bases, and 9 bases lay outside the gene matches. Looked up from germline, CDR1 is KGHSH and CDR2 is LQKENI. CDR3: CASTQSGRANNEQFF. The CDR3 coding sequence is TGTGCCAGCACGCAAAGCGGGAGGGCCAACAATGAGCAGTTCTTC.

On this clonotype: A clone one base away is much larger, so this may be a read error. The chain is built from TRBV2 and TRBJ1-5; no clear D. From germline, CDR1 is SNHLY and CDR2 FYNNEI. The CDR3 runs 14 residues. The CDR3 here is CASNGGYQNQPQDF. The CDR3 region has the DNA TGTGCCAGCAACGGAGGGTACCAAAATCAGCCCCAGGATTTT. Based on the CDR3 plus reference TRBV2 and TRBJ1-5, the full variable domain is EPEVTQTPSHQVTQMGQEVILRCVPISNHLYFYWYRQILGQKVEFLVSFYNNEISEKSEIFDDQFSVERPDGSNFTLKIRSTKLEDSAMYFCASNGGYQNQPQDFGDGTRLSIL.

This clonotype was counted only a few times. This chain joins TRBV6-1 and TRBJ2-7, with 10 bases that match TRBD2. The CDR3 is 11 amino acids. Germline CDR1 reads MNHNS; CDR2 reads SASEGT. The CDR3: CGSGRADEQYF. In DNA form, the CDR3 reads TGTGGGAGCGGGAGGGCCGACGAGCAGTACTTC.

This clonotype was recorded at least ten times. The V and J genes are TRBV7-8 and TRBJ2-5; weak D call: TRBD1 (5 bases). The germline CDR1 and CDR2 sequences are SGHVS and FQNEAQ. This CDR3 region has 15 residues. Trimming left V 0 bases short and J 5 bases short, with 13 bases between. This CDR3 reads CASSLAPGKSETQYF. CDR3 DNA sequence: TGTGCCAGCAGCTTAGCCCCAGGGAAAAGCGAGACCCAGTACTTC.

This clonotype appeared many times. The chain joins TRBV6-1 to TRBJ1-3, with 9 positions matching TRBD1. The CDR3 has 15 amino acids. The junction had 5 bases not matched to a gene; V was cut back by 6 bases and J by 2 bases. Per germline, CDR1 MNHNS and CDR2 SASEGT. The DNA of the CDR3 is TGTGCCAGCAGAACGGGGACAGGGACTGGAAACACCATATATTTT. It is translated as CASRTGTGTGNTIYF.

The chain combines TRBV5-1 with TRBJ1-4; D call uncertain. Germline CDR1 reads SGHRS; CDR2 reads YFSETQ. This CDR3 is 15 amino acids long. The V gene lost 4 bases and the J gene lost 5 bases, with 15 bases spanning the gap. The CDR3 protein is CASSLTGDYNEKLFF. The CDR3 DNA reads TGCGCCAGCAGCCTAACCGGCGATTACAATGAAAAACTGTTTTTT.

The chain has TRBV6-1 and TRBJ2-2; 8 bases are a match to TRBD1. The CDR3 contains 14 residues. The germline gives CDR1 MNHNS, CDR2 SASEGT. With V trimmed by 6 bases and J by 8 bases, 8 bases remained unmatched. The CDR3 is CASRENRGTGELFF. The CDR3 region has the DNA TGTGCCAGCAGGGAGAACAGGGGGACGGGGGAGCTGTTTTTT.

The table lists this clonotype with a count of one. V gene TRBV28 combines with J gene TRBJ2-3; D possibly matches TRBD1 or TRBD2 (6 bases each). The germline V gene encodes CDR1 MDHEN and CDR2 SYDVKM. The CDR3 is 12 amino acids. The V end lost 5 bases, the J end lost 9 bases, and 12 bases lay between the germline ends. The CDR3 region has the DNA TGTGCCAGCAGTCCTCAGGGGAGGACGCAGTATTTT. It translates to CASSPQGRTQYF.

This clonotype was found a few times. Here the CDR3 DNA reads TGTGCCAGCAGCTCAGACGGTGGGACGAGAAACATTCAGTACTTC. Protein product: CASSSDGGTRNIQYF. This chain uses TRBV11-1 with TRBJ2-4; D may be TRBD1 or TRBD2 (5 bases each). V lost 4 bases to trimming and J lost 6 bases, with 16 bases between them. The CDR3 totals 15 residues. The germline CDR1 and CDR2 sequences are SGHAT and FQDESV (reference sequence).

Ten or more counts support this clonotype. The rearrangement links TRBV6-1 to TRBJ1-2; no reliable D call. The CDR3 has 15 residues. Trimming shortened V by 4 bases and J by 2 bases, and 14 bases separated the two germline ends. Germline lookup yields CDR1 MNHNS and CDR2 SASEGT. The CDR3 sequence: CASSAGSTMNYGYTF. In DNA form, the CDR3 reads TGTGCCAGCAGTGCTGGCAGCACGATGAACTATGGCTACACCTTC.

This clonotype appeared a few times. The chain uses TRBV6-2 or TRBV6-3 and TRBJ2-6; 8 positions match TRBD1. J gave up 0 bases and V 2 bases, and 12 bases lay outside the gene matches. Looked up from germline, CDR1 is MNHEY and CDR2 is SVGEGT. CDR3 length: 20 residues. The CDR3: CASSYTSGGQGVSGANVLTF. Here the CDR3 DNA reads TGTGCCAGCAGTTACACCTCCGGCGGACAGGGTGTCTCTGGGGCCAACGTCCTGACTTTC.

This clonotype was counted between two and nine times. This chain links TRBV6-1 with TRBJ2-7, with 10 positions matching TRBD2. Germline V CDR1 and CDR2: MNHNS, SASEGT. The CDR3 consists of 14 residues. Trimming took 7 bases from V and 5 from J; bases not matched to a gene: 8. The CDR3 is CASTSAAGGNEQYF. The CDR3 nucleotides read TGTGCCAGCACCTCGGCAGCGGGAGGGAACGAGCAGTACTTC.

This clonotype was found a few times. CDR3 in amino acids: CASRTRTGTEAFF. The DNA for the CDR3 is TGTGCCAGCCGAACCAGGACCGGCACTGAAGCTTTCTTT. This chain uses TRBV27 with TRBJ1-1; D unresolved. Deletions cut 8 bases from V and 4 bases from J, with 14 bases between. The CDR3 runs to 13 residues. CDR1 is MNHEY, CDR2 SMNVEV, per germline (reference sequence).

This chain links TRBV9 with TRBJ2-3, with 9 bases aligning to TRBD2. Trimming at V came to 4 bases and at J to 0 bases, leaving 9 bases not matched to a gene. In germline, CDR1 is SGDLS, CDR2 YYNGEE. This CDR3 has 17 residues. CDR3 DNA sequence: TGTGCCAGCAGCCAAGGGGTGGGGACTAGCAGCACAGATACGCAGTATTTT. The encoded protein is CASSQGVGTSSTDTQYF.

This clonotype has at least ten counts. The V gene is TRBV20-1, the J gene TRBJ2-5; D remains ambiguous. V lost 4 bases, J lost 5 bases, and 17 bases lay in between. CDR1 DFQATT and CDR2 SNEGSKA come from the germline V gene (reference sequence). CDR3 length equals 14 residues. CDR3 region: CSANGLGVVETQYF. The CDR3 bases are TGCAGTGCTAATGGGCTAGGCGTGGTGGAGACCCAGTACTTC.

This clonotype was counted only a few times. J is TRBJ2-7 and V is TRBV5-5, with D tentatively TRBD1 (5 bases). This CDR3 spans 14 amino acids. CDR1 and CDR2 from the germline V gene are SGHKS and YYEKEE (reference sequence). The germline V and J ends were trimmed by 4 bases and 3 bases, with 14 bases remaining between them. CDR3 nucleotide sequence: TGTGCCAGCAGCCCGACAGCCATAGACTACGAGCAGTACGTC. This sequence encodes CASSPTAIDYEQYV.

This clonotype was counted ten times or more. The chain couples TRBV6-5 to TRBJ1-2, with D maybe TRBD1 (6 bases). This CDR3 has 14 amino acids. Germline CDR1 and CDR2: MNHEY and SVGAGI. Deletions cut 2 bases from V and 2 bases from J, with 9 bases between. Written as DNA, the CDR3 is TGTGCCAGCAGTTACGCACAGGGAAACTATGGCTACACCTTC. Encoded protein: CASSYAQGNYGYTF.

There are a few counts of this clonotype. This chain links TRBV7-2 with TRBJ2-1, with 7 bases identical to TRBD2. In germline, CDR1 is SGHTA, CDR2 FQGNSA. The CDR3 totals 14 residues. Losses at the gene ends were 0 bases for V and 8 bases for J; bases not matched to a gene: 4. Here the CDR3 reads CASSLAGGRDEQFF. The CDR3 bases are TGTGCCAGCAGCTTAGCGGGAGGGCGCGATGAGCAGTTCTTC.

This clonotype has only a few counts. V is TRBV5-6 and J is TRBJ2-1, with TRBD2 matching over 13 bases. The CDR3 contains 15 residues. J lost 7 bases, V lost 5 bases, and 6 bases had no gene match. Germline V gives CDR1 SGHDT, CDR2 YYEEEE. CDR3 loop: CASRQGLAGANEQFF. In DNA form, the CDR3 reads TGTGCCAGCAGACAAGGACTAGCGGGAGCGAATGAGCAGTTCTTC.

This clonotype was seen only a few times. V and J are TRBV20-1 and TRBJ2-5; a weak D match, TRBD1 (6 bases). Trimming removed 0 bases at V and 0 bases at J, with 17 bases between. Per germline, CDR1 DFQATT and CDR2 SNEGSKA (reference sequence). The CDR3 contains 17 residues. The CDR3 DNA is TGCAGTGCTAGAGATGATAGTACAGGGTGGCACCAAGAGACCCAGTACTTC. Protein: CSARDDSTGWHQETQYF.